The 15 T cell receptor beta chains below were found in one sample sequenced in a study of T cells in Graves' hyperthyroidism and ophthalmopathy. There were TCR beta CDR3 regions amplified from RNA transcripts. The primer set for the first-round RT-PCR of the TCR CDR3 was HTBI. One entry per CDR3 protein results from TCRdb running MiXCR on the multiplex PCR reads. The sample includes 700,000 or so distinct CDR3 sequences, roughly 17% of them seen just once. The material sequenced was blood. Receptors were obtained from a man in his late teens or twenties with Graves' hyperthyroidism.

This sequence joins TRBV5-5 and TRBJ1-6, with unresolved D. Germline-derived CDR1 and CDR2 are SGHKS and YYEKEE (reference sequence). This CDR3 comprises 16 residues. The V and J ends lost 2 bases and 5 bases respectively, with 14 bases between them. The CDR3 sequence is CASSLFPPGHNSPLHF. The CDR3 coding sequence is TGTGCCAGCAGCTTATTTCCTCCGGGTCATAATTCACCCCTCCACTTT.

This clonotype has a handful of counts. The chain combines TRBV6-1 with TRBJ2-3, with 15 positions matching TRBD2. The CDR3 loop spans 14 amino acids. The V segment lost 6 bases and the J segment 6 bases; nucleotides outside the gene matches: 1. Germline CDR1 reads MNHNS; CDR2 reads SASEGT. The CDR3 protein is CASSGTSGRDTQYF. CDR3 coding DNA: TGTGCCAGCAGCGGGACTAGCGGGAGGGATACGCAGTATTTT.

J is TRBJ2-5 and V is TRBV10-2; 12 nucleotides match TRBD1. The CDR3 covers 16 residues. V shed 6 bases and J 5 bases; nucleotides not matched to a gene: 10. CDR1 is WSHSY and CDR2 is SAAADI in the germline V gene. The CDR3 loop reads CASSGTGGWERETQYF. For the CDR3, the DNA is TGCGCCAGCAGCGGGACAGGGGGCTGGGAACGGGAGACCCAGTACTTC.

This clonotype was found once. A much more abundant neighbour one base away suggests this may be a read error. The chain links TRBV25-1 to TRBJ2-5; possibly TRBD1 for D (6 bases). Germline-derived CDR1 and CDR2 are MGHDK and SYGVNS. The length of the CDR3 is 15 residues. In DNA, the CDR3 is TGTGCCAGCAGTGATAGGGGGACCCTACAAGAGATCCAGTACTTC. This codes for CASSDRGTLQEIQYF.

This chain joins TRBV28 and TRBJ1-5; D call uncertain. V lost 6 bases and J 6 bases, leaving 9 bases between the germline ends. This CDR3 contains 12 residues. Germline V lookup: CDR1 MDHEN, CDR2 SYDVKM. The CDR3 loop reads CASSPHGQPQHF. Here the CDR3 DNA reads TGTGCCAGCAGCCCACACGGTCAGCCCCAGCATTTT.

In this sample, this clonotype turned up many times. The chain employs TRBV10-3 and TRBJ1-5, with unresolved D. Germline V gene sequence: CDR1 ENHRY, CDR2 SYGVKD. This CDR3 region has 14 residues. Trimming stripped 3 bases from V and 7 bases from J, with 13 bases between. The CDR3 region has the DNA TGTGCCATCAGTGATCCTTCCAGCGGACAGCCCCAGCATTTT. This encodes CAISDPSSGQPQHF.

This clonotype occurred many times. V usage is TRBV6-1 and J usage is TRBJ2-1; tentative D call: TRBD1 (5 bases). Germline lookup yields CDR1 MNHNS and CDR2 SASEGT. The CDR3 runs to 14 residues. Trimming shortened V by 6 bases and J by 3 bases, and 12 bases separated the two germline ends. The CDR3 loop reads CASRPDDSYNEQFF. CDR3 nucleotide sequence: TGTGCCAGCAGACCCGACGACAGCTACAATGAGCAGTTCTTC.

V and J are TRBV5-5 and TRBJ1-1; 8 bases fit TRBD1. The junction had 5 bases not matched to a gene; V was cut back by 0 bases and J by 4 bases. Germline V gene sequence: CDR1 SGHKS, CDR2 YYEKEE (reference sequence). The CDR3 is 15 amino acids. CDR3 in DNA: TGTGCCAGCAGCTTGGTGACAGGGGCGTTCACTGAAGCTTTCTTT. Protein sequence: CASSLVTGAFTEAFF.

This clonotype occurred many times. This chain connects TRBV7-2 to TRBJ2-7, with 9 bases fitting TRBD1. Germline CDR1 is SGHTA and CDR2 is FQGNSA. The CDR3 totals 15 residues. After removal of 2 bases from V and 2 bases from J, the junction contained 4 bases not matched to a gene. The CDR3 region has the DNA TGTGCCAGCAGCTTAAAGGGACAGGGTACCTACGAGCAGTACTTC. Translation gives CASSLKGQGTYEQYF.

This clonotype was seen repeatedly, ten times or more. The gene calls are TRBV28 and TRBJ2-1, with a tentative D call TRBD2 (6 bases). V lost 2 bases and J lost 8, with 13 bases in between. CDR1 and CDR2 from the germline V gene are MDHEN and SYDVKM. The CDR3 runs 14 residues. The CDR3 reads CASSLGSSGDEQFF. In nucleotides, the CDR3 is TGTGCCAGCAGTTTAGGTTCTTCGGGGGATGAGCAGTTCTTC.

This clonotype has at least ten counts. The chain recombines TRBV6-1 with TRBJ2-7; tentatively, D is TRBD1 (6 bases). Deletions cut 8 bases from V and 2 bases from J, with 13 bases between. The CDR3 totals 13 residues. Germline V gives CDR1 MNHNS, CDR2 SASEGT. This chain's CDR3 is CASSTGSAYEQYF. The CDR3 coding sequence is TGTGCCAGCTCTACAGGGTCTGCCTACGAGCAGTACTTC.

The chain employs TRBV9 and TRBJ1-4, with D possibly matching TRBD1 (5 bases). V was trimmed by 6 bases and J by 11 bases, leaving 11 bases between them. CDR1 SGDLS and CDR2 YYNGEE come from the germline V gene. The CDR3 length is 11 residues. CDR3 loop: CASTPGDKLFF. The CDR3 region has the DNA TGTGCCAGCACCCCGGGGGACAAACTGTTTTTT.

This clonotype has ten or more counts. This rearrangement joins TRBV28 to TRBJ2-1; 11 bases align to TRBD2. The germline gives CDR1 MDHEN, CDR2 SYDVKM. Unmatched junction bases numbered 8, after V lost 3 bases and J lost 7 bases. The CDR3 runs 16 residues. The CDR3 here is CASSLRVAGGENEQFF. CDR3 DNA sequence: TGTGCCAGCAGTTTGCGTGTAGCGGGAGGGGAGAATGAGCAGTTCTTC.

Here the CDR3 DNA reads TGTGCCAGCAGTTTAAACTGGGACACCGGGGAGCTGTTTTTT. Translating gives CASSLNWDTGELFF. The V call is TRBV27, the J call TRBJ2-2; unclear D gene. The CDR3 sequence is 14 residues long. V was clipped by 2 bases and J by 3 bases, with 7 bases between them. CDR1 and CDR2 from the germline V gene are MNHEY and SMNVEV (reference sequence).

The chain couples TRBV20-1 to TRBJ2-7, with 10 bases lining up with TRBD2. The CDR3 runs to 14 residues. Trimming removed 4 bases from V and 9 bases from J; junction bases left unmatched: 12. The V gene's germline CDR1 is DFQATT and CDR2 SNEGSKA (reference sequence). The CDR3: CSATHLTSGTGQYF. In DNA, the CDR3 is TGCAGTGCTACCCATCTTACTAGCGGGACCGGGCAGTACTTC.